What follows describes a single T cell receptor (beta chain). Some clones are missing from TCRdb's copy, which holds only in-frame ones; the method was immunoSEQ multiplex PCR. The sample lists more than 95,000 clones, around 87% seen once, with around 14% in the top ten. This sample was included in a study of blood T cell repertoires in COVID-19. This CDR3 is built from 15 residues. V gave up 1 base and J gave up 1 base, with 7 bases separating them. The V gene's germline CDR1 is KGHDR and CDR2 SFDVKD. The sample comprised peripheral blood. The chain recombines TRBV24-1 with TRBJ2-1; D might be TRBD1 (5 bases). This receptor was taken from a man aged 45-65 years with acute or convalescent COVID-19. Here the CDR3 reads CATSDFAGSYNEQFF. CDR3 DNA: TGTGCCACCAGTGATTTCGCAGGGTCCTACAATGAGCAGTTCTTC.